A selection of T cell receptor beta chains follows, all from one sample in a study of CD8 T cells in ankylosing spondylitis. TCRdb re-called the 5' RACE reads with MiXCR, one entry per CDR3 protein. The table lists a few hundred thousand distinct CDR3 sequences, more than 20% of them singletons. Specimen: blood, either unsorted or a sorted T cell fraction (not recorded which). These receptors were obtained from a male donor with ankylosing spondylitis or in good health (not recorded which). The CDR3 runs from the conserved cysteine through the conserved F or W. Fields, in order: clone size, D gene, J gene, V gene, CDR3 DNA, CDR3 protein. A D gene is named only where the DNA matches it firmly. A row's size may be missing; if present it is once, few, many or a size class.

clone_size: few; d_call: .; j_call: TRBJ2-1; v_call: TRBV25-1; cdr3_nt: TGTGCCAGCAGTGAAGGGCCACAGGGTTGGAGCTACAATGAGCAGTTCTTC; cdr3_aa: CASSEGPQGWSYNEQFF
clone_size: few; d_call: .; j_call: TRBJ2-7; v_call: TRBV10-3; cdr3_nt: TGTGCCATCAGTGACGAAGGGGGTACCTACGAGCAGTACTTC; cdr3_aa: CAISDEGGTYEQYF
clone_size: .; d_call: TRBD1; j_call: TRBJ2-7; v_call: TRBV4-1; cdr3_nt: TGCGCCAGCAGCCAGTTGACAGGGGTGATTCAGCTCTACGAGCAGTACTTC; cdr3_aa: CASSQLTGVIQLYEQYF
clone_size: .; d_call: .; j_call: TRBJ2-7; v_call: TRBV7-9; cdr3_nt: TGTGCCAGCAGCGCGACAGCATCCTACGAGCAGTACTTC; cdr3_aa: CASSATASYEQYF
clone_size: once; d_call: .; j_call: TRBJ2-7; v_call: TRBV11-1; cdr3_nt: TGTGCCAGCAGCTTATTAATCTCAACGGTGGAGCAGTACTTT; cdr3_aa: CASSLLISTVEQYF
clone_size: .; d_call: .; j_call: TRBJ1-2; v_call: TRBV12-3/TRBV12-4; cdr3_nt: TGTGCCAGCAGTTTACAGGGTCCCCTCTCTGGCTACACCTTC; cdr3_aa: CASSLQGPLSGYTF
clone_size: .; d_call: .; j_call: TRBJ2-1; v_call: TRBV5-4; cdr3_nt: TGTGCCAGCAGCTTGGGTGTTGACAATGAGCAGTTCTTC; cdr3_aa: CASSLGVDNEQFF
clone_size: few; d_call: .; j_call: TRBJ2-7; v_call: TRBV29-1; cdr3_nt: TGCAGCGCTGTCGGGACTGAAACCTACGAGCAGTACTTC; cdr3_aa: CSAVGTETYEQYF
clone_size: .; d_call: .; j_call: TRBJ2-1; v_call: TRBV24-1; cdr3_nt: TGTGCCACCTCTCCCAGGCGAGACGATGAGCAGTTCTTC; cdr3_aa: CATSPRRDDEQFF
clone_size: .; d_call: TRBD1; j_call: TRBJ2-3; v_call: TRBV7-9; cdr3_nt: TGTGCCAGCAGCACGTTGTACAGGGGGCCTAGTGATACGCAGTATTTT; cdr3_aa: CASSTLYRGPSDTQYF
clone_size: .; d_call: .; j_call: TRBJ1-2; v_call: TRBV5-1; cdr3_nt: TGCGCCAGCAGCTTGGCAGGGCCTGGCTACACCTTC; cdr3_aa: CASSLAGPGYTF